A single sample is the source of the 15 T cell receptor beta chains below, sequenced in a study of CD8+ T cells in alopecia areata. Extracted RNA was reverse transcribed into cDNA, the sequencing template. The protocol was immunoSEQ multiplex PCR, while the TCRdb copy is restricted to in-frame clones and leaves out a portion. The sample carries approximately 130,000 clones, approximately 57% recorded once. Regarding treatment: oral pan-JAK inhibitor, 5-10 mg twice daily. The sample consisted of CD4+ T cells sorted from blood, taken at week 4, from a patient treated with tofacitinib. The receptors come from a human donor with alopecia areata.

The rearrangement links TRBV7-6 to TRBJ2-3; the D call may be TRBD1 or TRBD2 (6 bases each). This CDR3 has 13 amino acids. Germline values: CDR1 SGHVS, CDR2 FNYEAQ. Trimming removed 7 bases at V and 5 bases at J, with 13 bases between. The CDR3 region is CASKGGVEDTQYF. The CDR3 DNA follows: TGTGCCAGCAAGGGGGGAGTGGAAGATACGCAGTATTTT.

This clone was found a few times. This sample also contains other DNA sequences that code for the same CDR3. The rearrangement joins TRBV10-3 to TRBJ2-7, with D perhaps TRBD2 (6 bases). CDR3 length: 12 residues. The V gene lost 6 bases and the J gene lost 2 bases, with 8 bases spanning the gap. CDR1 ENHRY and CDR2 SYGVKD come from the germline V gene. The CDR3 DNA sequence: TGTGCCATCAGGGGGGGTACCTACGAGCAGTACTTC. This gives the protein CAIRGGTYEQYF.

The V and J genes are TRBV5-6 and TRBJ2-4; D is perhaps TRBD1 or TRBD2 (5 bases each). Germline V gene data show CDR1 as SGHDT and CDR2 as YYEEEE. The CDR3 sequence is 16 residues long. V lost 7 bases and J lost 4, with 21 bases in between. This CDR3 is CASGLTGTVAKNIQYF. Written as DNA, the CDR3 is TGTGCCAGCGGACTTACCGGGACGGTGGCAAAAAACATTCAGTACTTC.

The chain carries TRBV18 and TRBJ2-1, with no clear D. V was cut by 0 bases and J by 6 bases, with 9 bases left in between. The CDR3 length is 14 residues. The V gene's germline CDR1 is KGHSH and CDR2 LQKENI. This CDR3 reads CASSPPGTTNEQFF. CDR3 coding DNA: TGTGCCAGCTCACCACCGGGCACGACCAATGAGCAGTTCTTC. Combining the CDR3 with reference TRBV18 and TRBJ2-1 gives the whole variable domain NAGVMQNPRHLVRRRGQEARLRCSPMKGHSHVYWYRQLPEEGLKFMVYLQKENIIDESGMPKERFSAEFPKEGPSILRIQQVVRGDSAAYFCASSPPGTTNEQFFGPGTRLTVL.

The DNA of the CDR3 is TGTGCCAGCACTCACAGGGGGAACTCCTACAATGAGCAGTTCTTC. This gives the protein CASTHRGNSYNEQFF. The chain has TRBV7-2 and TRBJ2-1; 8 bases agree with TRBD1. Germline V gene sequence: CDR1 SGHTA, CDR2 FQGNSA. The CDR3 has 15 residues. Trimming at V came to 7 bases and at J to 0 bases, leaving 5 bases not matched to a gene.

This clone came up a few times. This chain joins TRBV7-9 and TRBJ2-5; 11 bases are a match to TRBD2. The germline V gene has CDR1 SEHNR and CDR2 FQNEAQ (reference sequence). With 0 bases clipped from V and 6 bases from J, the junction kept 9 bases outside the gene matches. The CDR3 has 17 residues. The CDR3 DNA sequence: TGTGCCAGCAGCTTAGCGCTGGCTAGCGGGAGGTGGAAGACCCAGTACTTC. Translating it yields CASSLALASGRWKTQYF. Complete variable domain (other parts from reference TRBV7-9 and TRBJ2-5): DTGVSQNPRHKITKRGQNVTFRCDPISEHNRLYWYRQTLGQGPEFLTYFQNEAQLEKSRLLSDRFSAERPKGSFSTLEIQRTEQGDSAMYLCASSLALASGRWKTQYFGPGTRLLVL.

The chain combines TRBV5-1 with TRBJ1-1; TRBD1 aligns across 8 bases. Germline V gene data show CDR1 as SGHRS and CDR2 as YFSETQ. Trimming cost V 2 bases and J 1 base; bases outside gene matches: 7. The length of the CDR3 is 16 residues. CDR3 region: CASSLATGTGNTEAFF. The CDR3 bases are TGCGCCAGCAGCTTAGCTACCGGGACAGGGAACACTGAAGCTTTCTTT.

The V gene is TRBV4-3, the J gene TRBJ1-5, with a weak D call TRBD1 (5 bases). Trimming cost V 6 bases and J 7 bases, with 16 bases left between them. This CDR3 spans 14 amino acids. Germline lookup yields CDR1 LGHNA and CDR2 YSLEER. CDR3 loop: CASSQSRELQPQHF. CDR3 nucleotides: TGCGCCAGCAGTCAATCCAGGGAATTGCAGCCCCAGCATTTT.

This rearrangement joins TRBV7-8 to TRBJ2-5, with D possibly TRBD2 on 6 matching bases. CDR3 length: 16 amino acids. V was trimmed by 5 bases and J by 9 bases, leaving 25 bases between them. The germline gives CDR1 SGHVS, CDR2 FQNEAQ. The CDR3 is CASSDTAADYRLAQYF. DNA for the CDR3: TGTGCCAGCAGCGACACCGCTGCGGACTACCGCTTGGCCCAGTACTTC. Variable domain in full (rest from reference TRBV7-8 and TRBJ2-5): GAGVSQSPRYKVAKRGQDVALRCDPISGHVSLFWYQQALGQGPEFLTYFQNEAQLDKSGLPSDRFFAERPEGSVSTLKIQRTQQEDSAVYLCASSDTAADYRLAQYFGPGTRLLVL.

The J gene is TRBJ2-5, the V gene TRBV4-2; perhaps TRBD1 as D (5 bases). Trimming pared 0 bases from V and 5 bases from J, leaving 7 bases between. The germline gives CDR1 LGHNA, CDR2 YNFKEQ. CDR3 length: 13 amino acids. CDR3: CASSQERGETQYF. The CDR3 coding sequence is TGTGCCAGCAGCCAAGAAAGGGGCGAGACCCAGTACTTC.

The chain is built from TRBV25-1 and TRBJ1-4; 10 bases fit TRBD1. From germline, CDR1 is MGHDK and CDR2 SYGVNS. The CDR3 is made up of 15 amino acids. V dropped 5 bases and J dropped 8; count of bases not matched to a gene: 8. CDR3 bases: TGTGCCAGCAGTCTCCGGACAGGGGGAGGGGAAAAACTGTTTTTT. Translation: CASSLRTGGGEKLFF. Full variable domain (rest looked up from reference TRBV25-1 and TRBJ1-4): EADIYQTPRYLVIGTGKKITLECSQTMGHDKMYWYQQDPGMELHLIHYSYGVNSTEKGDLSSESTVSRIRTEHFPLTLESARPSHTSQYLCASSLRTGGGEKLFFGSGTQLSVL.

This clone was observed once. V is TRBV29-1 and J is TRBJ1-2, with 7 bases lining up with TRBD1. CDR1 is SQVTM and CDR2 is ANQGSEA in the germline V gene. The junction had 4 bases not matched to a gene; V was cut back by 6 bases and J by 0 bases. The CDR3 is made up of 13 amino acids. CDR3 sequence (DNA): TGCAGCGTCCAACAGGGGACTAACTATGGCTACACCTTC. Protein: CSVQQGTNYGYTF.

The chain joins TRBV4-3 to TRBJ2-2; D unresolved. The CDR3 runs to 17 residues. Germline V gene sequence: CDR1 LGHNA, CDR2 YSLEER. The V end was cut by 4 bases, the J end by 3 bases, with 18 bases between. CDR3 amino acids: CASSLRVGREDTGELFF. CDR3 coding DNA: TGCGCCAGCAGCCTTCGGGTAGGTCGCGAGGACACCGGGGAGCTGTTTTTT.

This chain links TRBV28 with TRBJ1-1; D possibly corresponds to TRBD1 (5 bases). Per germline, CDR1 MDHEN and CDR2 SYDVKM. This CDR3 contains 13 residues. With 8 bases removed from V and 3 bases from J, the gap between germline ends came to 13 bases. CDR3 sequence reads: CASSVGDYTEAFF. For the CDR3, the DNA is TGTGCCAGCTCGGTAGGGGATTACACTGAAGCTTTCTTT.

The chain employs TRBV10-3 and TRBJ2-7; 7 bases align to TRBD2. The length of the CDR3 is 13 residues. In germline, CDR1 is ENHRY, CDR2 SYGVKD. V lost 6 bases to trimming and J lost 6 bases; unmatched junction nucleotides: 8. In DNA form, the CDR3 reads TGTGCCATCAGCCGGGACTACGAGTCCGAGCAGTACTTC. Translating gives CAISRDYESEQYF.